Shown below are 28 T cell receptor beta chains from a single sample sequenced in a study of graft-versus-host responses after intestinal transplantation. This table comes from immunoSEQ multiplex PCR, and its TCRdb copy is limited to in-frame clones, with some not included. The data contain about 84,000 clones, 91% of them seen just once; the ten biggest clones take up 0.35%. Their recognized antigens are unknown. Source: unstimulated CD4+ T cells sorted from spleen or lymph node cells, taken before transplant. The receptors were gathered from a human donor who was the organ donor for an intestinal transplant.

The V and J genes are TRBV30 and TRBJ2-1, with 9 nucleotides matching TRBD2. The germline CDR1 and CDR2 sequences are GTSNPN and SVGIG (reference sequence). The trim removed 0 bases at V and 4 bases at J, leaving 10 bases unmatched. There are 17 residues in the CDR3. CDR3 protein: CAWSVRWTSVGYNEQFF. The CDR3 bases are TGTGCCTGGAGTGTACGGTGGACTAGCGTAGGGTACAATGAGCAGTTCTTC.

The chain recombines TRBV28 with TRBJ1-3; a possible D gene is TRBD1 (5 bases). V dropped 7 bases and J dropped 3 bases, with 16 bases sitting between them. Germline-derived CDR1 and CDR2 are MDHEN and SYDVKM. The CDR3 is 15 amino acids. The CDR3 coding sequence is TGTGCCAGCAAAGCAGGGTTTGGTCTTGGAAACACCATATATTTT. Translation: CASKAGFGLGNTIYF.

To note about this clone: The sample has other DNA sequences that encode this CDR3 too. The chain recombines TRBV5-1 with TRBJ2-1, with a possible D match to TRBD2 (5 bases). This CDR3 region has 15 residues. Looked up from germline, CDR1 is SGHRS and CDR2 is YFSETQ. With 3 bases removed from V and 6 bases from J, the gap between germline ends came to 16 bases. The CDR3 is CASSSLGLAGNEQFF. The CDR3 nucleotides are TGCGCCAGCAGCTCGCTAGGACTGGCGGGCAATGAGCAGTTCTTC.

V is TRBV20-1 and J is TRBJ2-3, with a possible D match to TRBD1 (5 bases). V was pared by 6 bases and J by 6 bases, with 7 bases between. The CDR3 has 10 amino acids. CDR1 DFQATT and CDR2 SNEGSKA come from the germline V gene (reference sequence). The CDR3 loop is CSAGADTQYF. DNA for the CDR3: TGCAGTGCAGGGGCCGATACGCAGTATTTT.

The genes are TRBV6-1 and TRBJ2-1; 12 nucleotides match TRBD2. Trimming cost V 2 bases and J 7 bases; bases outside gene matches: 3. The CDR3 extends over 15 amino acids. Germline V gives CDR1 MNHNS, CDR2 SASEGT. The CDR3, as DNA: TGTGCCAGCAGTGAATGGACTAGCGGGAAGAATGAGCAGTTCTTC. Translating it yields CASSEWTSGKNEQFF.

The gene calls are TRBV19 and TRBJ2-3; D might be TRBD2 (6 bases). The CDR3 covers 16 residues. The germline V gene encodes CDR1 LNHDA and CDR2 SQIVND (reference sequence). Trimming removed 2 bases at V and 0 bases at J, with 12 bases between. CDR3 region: CASSIRAGTSTDTQYF. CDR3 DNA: TGTGCCAGTAGTATACGTGCGGGGACTAGCACAGATACGCAGTATTTT.

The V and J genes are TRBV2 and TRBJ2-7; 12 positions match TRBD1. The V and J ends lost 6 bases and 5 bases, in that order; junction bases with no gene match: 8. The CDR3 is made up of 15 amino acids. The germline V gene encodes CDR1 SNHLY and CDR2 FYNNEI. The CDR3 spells CASSLRDRGQNEQYF. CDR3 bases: TGTGCCAGCAGCTTAAGGGACAGGGGGCAAAACGAGCAGTACTTC.

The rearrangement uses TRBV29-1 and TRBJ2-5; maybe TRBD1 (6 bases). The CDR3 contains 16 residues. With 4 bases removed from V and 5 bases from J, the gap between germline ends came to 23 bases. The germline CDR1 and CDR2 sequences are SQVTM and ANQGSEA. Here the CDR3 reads CSVAILLSARGETQYF. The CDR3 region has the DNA TGCAGCGTTGCCATTCTCTTATCGGCTAGGGGGGAGACCCAGTACTTC. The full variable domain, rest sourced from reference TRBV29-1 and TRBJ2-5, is SAVISQKPSRDICQRGTSLTIQCQVDSQVTMMFWYRQQPGQSLTLIATANQGSEATYESGFVIDKFPISRPNLTFSTLTVSNMSPEDSSIYLCSVAILLSARGETQYFGPGTRLLVL.

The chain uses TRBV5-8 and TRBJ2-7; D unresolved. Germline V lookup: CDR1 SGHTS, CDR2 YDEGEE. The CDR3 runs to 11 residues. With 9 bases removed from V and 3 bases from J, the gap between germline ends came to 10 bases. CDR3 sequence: CATTDYYEQYF. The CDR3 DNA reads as TGTGCCACTACTGATTACTACGAGCAGTACTTC.

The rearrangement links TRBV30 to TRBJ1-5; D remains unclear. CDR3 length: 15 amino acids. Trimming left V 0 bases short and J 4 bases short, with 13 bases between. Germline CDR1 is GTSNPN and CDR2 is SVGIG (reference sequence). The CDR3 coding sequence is TGTGCCTGGAGTGTACATCGGGGATTAAATCAGCCCCAGCATTTT. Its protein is CAWSVHRGLNQPQHF.

CDR3 in DNA: TGTGCCAGTAGTACAACCGGGACAGGGAACACTGAAGCTTTCTTT. Protein: CASSTTGTGNTEAFF. The rearrangement joins TRBV19 to TRBJ1-1; 8 nucleotides align to TRBD1. The CDR3 length is 15 residues. CDR1 is LNHDA and CDR2 is SQIVND in the germline V gene (reference sequence). J gave up 1 base and V 4 bases, and 5 bases lay outside the gene matches.

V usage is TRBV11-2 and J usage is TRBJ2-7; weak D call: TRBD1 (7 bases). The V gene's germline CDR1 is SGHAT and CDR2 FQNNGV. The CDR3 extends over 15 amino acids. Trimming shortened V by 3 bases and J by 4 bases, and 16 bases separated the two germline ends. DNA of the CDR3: TGTGCCAGCAGCTTCCGCGGGACAGAGGGTTACGAGCAGTACTTC. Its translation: CASSFRGTEGYEQYF.

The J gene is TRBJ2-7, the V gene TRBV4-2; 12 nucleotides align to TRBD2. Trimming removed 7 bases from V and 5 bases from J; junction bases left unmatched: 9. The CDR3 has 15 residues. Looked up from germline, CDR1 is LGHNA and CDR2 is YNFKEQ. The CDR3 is CASTRSSGRGNEQYF. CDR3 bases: TGTGCCAGCACCCGATCTAGCGGGAGGGGTAACGAGCAGTACTTC.

CDR3 DNA: TGCTGGCCCGGACAGGGGTATGGCTACACCTTC. This encodes CWPGQGYGYTF. The V and J genes are TRBV20-1 and TRBJ1-2; 9 nucleotides agree with TRBD1. Germline assignment: CDR1 DFQATT and CDR2 SNEGSKA (reference sequence). There are 11 residues in the CDR3.

Here the CDR3 reads CASRTQTTRGYTF. The CDR3 coding sequence is TGTGCCAGCAGGACCCAGACTACGAGAGGCTACACCTTC. The J gene is TRBJ1-2, the V gene TRBV28; unclear D gene. The V end was cut by 6 bases, the J end by 8 bases, with 16 bases between. The CDR3 is 13 residues long. CDR1 is MDHEN and CDR2 is SYDVKM in the germline V gene.

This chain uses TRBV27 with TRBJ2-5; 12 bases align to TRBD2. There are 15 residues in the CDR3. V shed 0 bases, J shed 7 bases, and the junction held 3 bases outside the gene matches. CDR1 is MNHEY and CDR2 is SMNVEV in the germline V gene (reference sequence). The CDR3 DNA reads TGTGCCAGCAGTTTATCGACTAGCGGGGGTGGGACCCAGTACTTC. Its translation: CASSLSTSGGGTQYF.

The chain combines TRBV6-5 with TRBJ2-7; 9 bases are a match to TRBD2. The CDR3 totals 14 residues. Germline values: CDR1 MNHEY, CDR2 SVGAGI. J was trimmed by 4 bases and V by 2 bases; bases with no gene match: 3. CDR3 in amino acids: CASSYAGGPYEQYF. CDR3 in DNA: TGTGCCAGCAGTTACGCGGGAGGGCCATACGAGCAGTACTTC.

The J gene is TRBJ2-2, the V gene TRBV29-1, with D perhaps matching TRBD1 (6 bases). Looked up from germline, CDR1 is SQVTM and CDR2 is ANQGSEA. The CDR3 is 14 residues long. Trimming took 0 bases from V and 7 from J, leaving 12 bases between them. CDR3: CSVEDDSGDGELFF. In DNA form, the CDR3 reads TGCAGCGTTGAAGATGACTCAGGGGACGGGGAGCTGTTTTTT.

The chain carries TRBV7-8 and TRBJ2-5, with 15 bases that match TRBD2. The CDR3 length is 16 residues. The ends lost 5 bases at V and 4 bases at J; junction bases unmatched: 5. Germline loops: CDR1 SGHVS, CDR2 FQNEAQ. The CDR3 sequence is CASSGRGLAGGETQYF. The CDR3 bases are TGTGCCAGCAGCGGCAGGGGACTAGCGGGGGGAGAGACCCAGTACTTC.

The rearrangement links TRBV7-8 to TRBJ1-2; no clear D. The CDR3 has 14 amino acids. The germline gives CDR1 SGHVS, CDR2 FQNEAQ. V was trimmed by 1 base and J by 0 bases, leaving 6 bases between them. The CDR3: CASSLVAANYGYTF. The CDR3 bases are TGTGCCAGCAGCTTAGTTGCAGCTAACTATGGCTACACCTTC.

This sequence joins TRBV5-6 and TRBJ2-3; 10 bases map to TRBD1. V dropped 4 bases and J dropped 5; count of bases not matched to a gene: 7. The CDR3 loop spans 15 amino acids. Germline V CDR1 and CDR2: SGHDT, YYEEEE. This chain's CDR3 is CASSLDRGLQDTQYF. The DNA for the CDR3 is TGTGCCAGCAGCCTCGACAGGGGGCTTCAAGATACGCAGTATTTT. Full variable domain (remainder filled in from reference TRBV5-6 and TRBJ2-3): DAGVTQSPTHLIKTRGQQVTLRCSPKSGHDTVSWYQQALGQGPQFIFQYYEEEERQRGNFPDRFSGHQFPNYSSELNVNALLLGDSALYLCASSLDRGLQDTQYFGPGTRLTVL.

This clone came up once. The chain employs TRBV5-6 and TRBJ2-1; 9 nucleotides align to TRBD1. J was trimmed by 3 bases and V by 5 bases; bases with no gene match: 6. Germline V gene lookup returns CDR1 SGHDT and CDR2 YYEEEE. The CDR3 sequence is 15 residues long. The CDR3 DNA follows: TGTGCCAGCAGTCAGGACAGGGGAGACTACAATGAGCAGTTCTTC. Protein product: CASSQDRGDYNEQFF.

The CDR3 loop reads CASSYLGQGVYTF. The CDR3 nucleotides are TGTGCCAGCAGTTACCTGGGACAGGGGGTCTACACCTTC. The chain links TRBV6-5 to TRBJ1-2; TRBD1 aligns across 11 bases. Germline V gives CDR1 MNHEY, CDR2 SVGAGI. The trim removed 2 bases at V and 10 bases at J, leaving 3 bases unmatched. There are 13 residues in the CDR3.

Here the CDR3 reads CASSTPGTGDIQYF. In nucleotides, the CDR3 is TGTGCCAGCAGCACACCGGGGACAGGGGACATTCAGTACTTC. The chain carries TRBV11-1 and TRBJ2-4; 10 bases agree with TRBD1. V lost 5 bases, J lost 8 bases, and 6 bases stayed unmatched. Germline CDR1 reads SGHAT; CDR2 reads FQDESV (reference sequence). The CDR3 sequence is 14 residues long. Complete variable domain (other parts from reference TRBV11-1 and TRBJ2-4): EAEVAQSPRYKITEKSQAVAFWCDPISGHATLYWYRQILGQGPELLVQFQDESVVDDSQLPKDRFSAERLKGVDSTLKIQPAELGDSAMYLCASSTPGTGDIQYFGAGTRLSVL.

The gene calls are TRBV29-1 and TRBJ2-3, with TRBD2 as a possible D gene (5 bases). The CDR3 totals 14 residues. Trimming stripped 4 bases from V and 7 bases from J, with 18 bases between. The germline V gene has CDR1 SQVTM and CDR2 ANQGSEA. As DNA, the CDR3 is TGCAGCGTTGGGGCCAAGCTAGCCCCTAATACGCAGTATTTT. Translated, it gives CSVGAKLAPNTQYF.

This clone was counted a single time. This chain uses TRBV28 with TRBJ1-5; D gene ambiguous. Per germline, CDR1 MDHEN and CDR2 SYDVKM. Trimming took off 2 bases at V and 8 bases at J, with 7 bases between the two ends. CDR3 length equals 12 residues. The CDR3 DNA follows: TGTGCCAGCAGTTTACTTTCCGAGCCCCAGCATTTT. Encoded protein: CASSLLSEPQHF.

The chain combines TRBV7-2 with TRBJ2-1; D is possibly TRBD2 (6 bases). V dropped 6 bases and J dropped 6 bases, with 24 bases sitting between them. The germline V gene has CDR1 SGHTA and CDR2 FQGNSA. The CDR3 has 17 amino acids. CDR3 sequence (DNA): TGTGCCAGCAGTACTAGCCCCGGGACCAAACCCCTCAATGAGCAGTTCTTC. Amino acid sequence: CASSTSPGTKPLNEQFF.

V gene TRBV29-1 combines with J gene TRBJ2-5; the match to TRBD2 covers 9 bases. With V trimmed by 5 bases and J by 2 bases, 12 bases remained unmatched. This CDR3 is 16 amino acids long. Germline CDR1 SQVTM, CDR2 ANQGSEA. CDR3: CSVRLGATSGQETQYF. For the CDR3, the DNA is TGCAGCGTTAGATTGGGGGCAACTAGCGGGCAAGAGACCCAGTACTTC.